These 21 T cell receptor beta chains share one sample of origin, sequenced in a study of blood T cell repertoires in COVID-19. Repertoires were generated with immunoSEQ multiplex PCR, while TCRdb's copy carries only in-frame clones and drops some. The sample carries 250,000 to 300,000 clones, approximately 86% recorded once. Sequences were obtained from peripheral blood. These TCRs come from a woman aged 70-85 years with COVID-19, enrolled during active disease.

The V call is TRBV4-1, the J call TRBJ1-1; 7 bases align to TRBD1. Per germline, CDR1 MGHRA and CDR2 YSYEKL. Trimming at V came to 5 bases and at J to 7 bases, leaving 13 bases not matched to a gene. This CDR3 comprises 15 residues. In DNA form, the CDR3 reads TGCGCCAGCAGCACGGAAGGAGGACAGGCTGATGAAGCTTTCTTT. As protein: CASSTEGGQADEAFF.

The J gene is TRBJ1-6, the V gene TRBV14; the D gene is possibly TRBD1 (5 bases). V was clipped by 4 bases and J by 7 bases, with 14 bases between them. Germline V gene lookup returns CDR1 SGHDN and CDR2 FVKESK. The CDR3 covers 15 residues. CDR3 DNA: TGTGCCAGCAGCCCCTCCAGGGTGGAGAATTCACCCCTCCACTTT. Protein product: CASSPSRVENSPLHF.

The genes are TRBV7-3 and TRBJ2-3; 11 bases map to TRBD2. This CDR3 has 15 residues. The germline V gene has CDR1 SGHTA and CDR2 FQGTGA. The V segment lost 6 bases and the J segment 1 base; nucleotides outside the gene matches: 3. The CDR3 here is CASSHSGGGTDTQYF. CDR3 nucleotides: TGTGCCAGCAGTCATAGCGGGGGGGGCACAGATACGCAGTATTTT.

V is TRBV5-1 and J is TRBJ1-3, with D possibly matching TRBD1 (5 bases). In germline, CDR1 is SGHRS, CDR2 YFSETQ. CDR3 length equals 16 residues. Trimming pared 2 bases from V and 0 bases from J, leaving 12 bases between. The CDR3 DNA sequence: TGCGCCAGCAGCTTCGCAGGGCCCTCCTCTGGAAACACCATATATTTT. As protein: CASSFAGPSSGNTIYF.

J is TRBJ2-1 and V is TRBV24-1; D possibly corresponds to TRBD1 (5 bases). The CDR3 has 14 amino acids. Trimming removed 3 bases at V and 0 bases at J, with 5 bases between. The germline V gene has CDR1 KGHDR and CDR2 SFDVKD. CDR3 sequence (DNA): TGTGCCACCAGTGATAGGGGCTCCTACAATGAGCAGTTCTTC. This encodes CATSDRGSYNEQFF.

J is TRBJ1-3 and V is TRBV5-1; D not certain. Germline CDR1 SGHRS, CDR2 YFSETQ. With 4 bases removed from V and 2 bases from J, the gap between germline ends came to 13 bases. This CDR3 has 15 amino acids. Here the CDR3 reads CASSPTAGTGNTIYF. In DNA, the CDR3 is TGCGCCAGCAGCCCCACCGCGGGTACTGGAAACACCATATATTTT.

The J gene is TRBJ1-1, the V gene TRBV5-1; D remains ambiguous. Trimming took 4 bases from V and 4 from J, leaving 8 bases between them. Germline CDR1 reads SGHRS; CDR2 reads YFSETQ. The length of the CDR3 is 12 residues. CDR3 DNA sequence: TGCGCCAGCAGCGAGGAGGGCACTGAAGCTTTCTTT. Its translation: CASSEEGTEAFF.

V is TRBV12-3 or TRBV12-4 and J is TRBJ1-2; possible D gene TRBD1, 6 bases. The CDR3 totals 13 residues. The V gene lost 8 bases and the J gene lost 7 bases, with 17 bases spanning the gap. CDR3 amino acids: CASLSYVGAGYTF. DNA of the CDR3: TGTGCCAGCCTCTCATATGTGGGGGCTGGCTACACCTTC.

V and J are TRBV30 and TRBJ1-2, with TRBD1 matching over 8 bases. V dropped 2 bases and J dropped 4; count of bases not matched to a gene: 6. The germline CDR1 and CDR2 sequences are GTSNPN and SVGIG (reference sequence). The CDR3 loop spans 14 amino acids. The CDR3 DNA is TGTGCCTGGAGTCAGGGGGCATGGAGCTATGGCTACACCTTC. It is translated as CAWSQGAWSYGYTF. Drawing the rest from reference TRBV30 and TRBJ1-2, the complete variable domain is SQTIHQWPATLVQPVGSPLSLECTVEGTSNPNLYWYRQAAGRGLQLLFYSVGIGQISSEVPQNLSASRPQDRQFILSSKKLLLSDSGFYLCAWSQGAWSYGYTFGSGTRLTVV.

This chain connects TRBV11-2 to TRBJ2-5; D may be TRBD2 (5 bases). The germline V gene has CDR1 SGHAT and CDR2 FQNNGV. V lost 4 bases, J lost 5 bases, and 17 bases lay in between. CDR3 length: 15 amino acids. CDR3 region: CASSSEGSGWETQYF. CDR3 nucleotides: TGTGCCAGCAGCTCCGAGGGATCGGGTTGGGAGACCCAGTACTTC.

The chain joins TRBV11-2 to TRBJ1-2; D not resolved. This CDR3 has 15 residues. V was clipped by 3 bases and J by 1 base, with 12 bases between them. Per the germline V gene, CDR1 is SGHAT and CDR2 is FQNNGV. CDR3 protein: CASSFVRESNYGYTF. The CDR3 DNA follows: TGTGCCAGCAGCTTCGTTAGGGAGAGTAACTATGGCTACACCTTC.

The rearrangement uses TRBV4-3 and TRBJ1-5; 10 bases fit TRBD1. The CDR3 spans 16 residues. The J segment lost 7 bases and the V segment lost 4 bases, leaving 10 bases of the junction unmatched. Germline V gives CDR1 LGHNA, CDR2 YSLEER. CDR3 in DNA: TGCGCCAGCAGCCGCACGATGGGACAGGGGAGCCAGCCCCAGCATTTT. Protein product: CASSRTMGQGSQPQHF.

The gene calls are TRBV3-1 (or the pseudogene TRBV3-2) and TRBJ1-1, with D unresolved. V was clipped by 2 bases and J by 2 bases, with 6 bases between them. CDR1 and CDR2 from the germline V gene are LGHDT and YNNKEL (reference sequence). The CDR3 length is 13 residues. CDR3 protein: CASSQLSNTEAFF. CDR3 bases: TGTGCCAGCAGCCAACTAAGTAACACTGAAGCTTTCTTT.

This chain uses TRBV9 with TRBJ1-3; no reliable D call. Germline V gives CDR1 SGDLS, CDR2 YYNGEE. The CDR3 spans 15 residues. V lost 3 bases to trimming and J lost 4 bases, with 14 bases between them. CDR3 protein: CASSAQGGSGNTIYF. The CDR3 DNA follows: TGTGCCAGCAGCGCCCAAGGTGGGAGCGGAAACACCATATATTTT.

V is TRBV21-1 and J is TRBJ2-7; the table's D call of TRBD2 was not tested on the DNA. TRBV21-1 is a documented pseudogene. This CDR3 has 15 amino acids. In DNA, the CDR3 is TGTGCCAGCAGCATCCGGGGGAGGGGGTCCTACGAGCAGTACTTC. Residues: CASSIRGRGSYEQYF.

The gene calls are TRBV4-1 and TRBJ2-7; TRBD1 aligns across 10 bases. The CDR3 spans 15 residues. Trimming at V came to 2 bases and at J to 5 bases, leaving 6 bases not matched to a gene. The germline V gene encodes CDR1 MGHRA and CDR2 YSYEKL. The CDR3 bases are TGCGCCAGCAGCCAAACTTGGACAGGGGGAAACGAGCAGTACTTC. Its translation: CASSQTWTGGNEQYF.

The chain employs TRBV4-1 and TRBJ1-2; TRBD1 matches 9 bases. Looked up from germline, CDR1 is MGHRA and CDR2 is YSYEKL. V gave up 1 base and J gave up 7 bases; unmatched junction bases: 10. This CDR3 is built from 16 residues. This CDR3 reads CASSQALGPGQGGYTF. CDR3 sequence (DNA): TGCGCCAGCAGCCAAGCCTTGGGCCCGGGACAGGGTGGCTACACCTTC.

The V and J genes are TRBV11-2 and TRBJ2-7; perhaps TRBD2 as D (6 bases). With 4 bases removed from V and 3 bases from J, the gap between germline ends came to 13 bases. Germline assignment: CDR1 SGHAT and CDR2 FQNNGV. This CDR3 has 14 residues. DNA for the CDR3: TGTGCCAGCAGCTCCATGCCGGGACTCTACGAGCAGTACTTC. Residues: CASSSMPGLYEQYF.

The rearrangement uses TRBV4-1 and TRBJ1-1; possibly TRBD1 for D (5 bases). The CDR3 runs to 16 residues. Germline assignment: CDR1 MGHRA and CDR2 YSYEKL. V lost 1 base to trimming and J lost 0 bases, with 12 bases between them. This CDR3 is CASSQVLTALNTEAFF. The CDR3 coding sequence is TGCGCCAGCAGCCAAGTTCTGACAGCCTTGAACACTGAAGCTTTCTTT.

This clone was counted once. The rearrangement joins TRBV4-1 to TRBJ2-7; 10 nucleotides align to TRBD2. Looked up from germline, CDR1 is MGHRA and CDR2 is YSYEKL. The V and J ends lost 1 base and 2 bases, in that order; junction bases with no gene match: 5. The CDR3 runs 16 residues. The chain's CDR3 is CASSQVERGGPYEQYF. Here the CDR3 DNA reads TGCGCCAGCAGCCAAGTTGAGCGGGGGGGCCCCTACGAGCAGTACTTC.

The V call is TRBV5-1, the J call TRBJ2-7; D is perhaps TRBD2 (5 bases). Trimming removed 3 bases at V and 4 bases at J, with 14 bases between. The germline V gene has CDR1 SGHRS and CDR2 YFSETQ. This CDR3 spans 14 amino acids. The CDR3 DNA reads TGCGCCAGCAGCTGGGCGGGCAGCCCTTACGAGCAGTACTTC. Translating it yields CASSWAGSPYEQYF.